This T cell receptor (beta chain) was recorded in a study of cytomegalovirus exposure and HLA in healthy donors. Study findings and constraints: Cytomegalovirus-associated status was assigned to about 160 TCR beta chains. A previous analysis found most TCR beta V segments productive roughly 90% or roughly 30% of the time.

The CDR3 runs 18 residues. Germline loops: CDR1 LGHNA, CDR2 YSLEER. After removal of 0 bases from V and 4 bases from J, the junction contained 13 bases not matched to a gene. The primer mix had 60 Vbeta and 13 Jbeta primers. Original analysis: Roughly 83 million unique TCR beta chains, about 10 million of them shared, were counted by a later analysis. Sequencing was performed with immunoSEQ multiplex PCR; in TCRdb, only in-frame clones are kept and a portion is missing. Clonal size and the V and J genes are those of that table, whereas D and trimming came from the DNA. The sample table sets out 45,000 or so clones. Concerning this clone itself: The antigen remains unidentified.

Sequencing used PBMCs. The chain carries TRBV4-3 and TRBJ2-3, with 7 bases identical to TRBD2. This receptor was taken from a male donor in good health and CMV-seronegative. CDR3 protein: CASSQDWDYPLGPDTQYF. The CDR3 DNA reads as TGCGCCAGCAGCCAAGACTGGGACTACCCCCTGGGGCCAGATACGCAGTATTTT.